The rows below give T cell receptor beta chains drawn from one sample of a study of blood T cell repertoires in COVID-19. Produced via immunoSEQ multiplex PCR; TCRdb's table is partial and in-frame only. The profile shows 51,000 or so clones, about 87% of them singletons. The sample taken for sequencing was peripheral blood. These receptors were collected from a man older than 75 with acute or convalescent COVID-19. CDR3s include the opening cysteine and the closing phenylalanine or tryptophan. A D gene is named only where the DNA matches it firmly. Some rows mark clone size as missing; the rest say once, few, many or name a class of expanded clone.

v_gene: TRBV19
d_gene: TRBD1
len: 14
j_gene: TRBJ1-2
abundance: -
CDR3aa: CASSIVQGASGYTF
CDR3nt: TGTGCCAGTAGTATAGTTCAGGGGGCGAGCGGCTACACCTTC

v_gene: TRBV19
d_gene: TRBD1
len: 15
j_gene: TRBJ2-3
abundance: -
CDR3aa: CASSAGTGSTDTQYF
CDR3nt: TGTGCCAGTAGTGCCGGGACAGGGAGCACAGATACGCAGTATTTT

v_gene: TRBV7-9
d_gene: -
len: 15
j_gene: TRBJ2-3
abundance: hyperexpanded
CDR3aa: CASSLGSGDTDTQYF
CDR3nt: TGTGCCAGCAGCTTAGGCTCGGGGGACACAGATACGCAGTATTTT

v_gene: TRBV30
d_gene: TRBD2
len: 14
j_gene: TRBJ2-7
abundance: -
CDR3aa: CAWVGTSGAYEQYF
CDR3nt: TGTGCCTGGGTAGGGACTAGCGGGGCCTACGAGCAGTACTTC

v_gene: TRBV6-2/TRBV6-3
d_gene: TRBD1
len: 14
j_gene: TRBJ1-2
abundance: once
CDR3aa: CASSSGQVNYGYTF
CDR3nt: TGTGCCAGCAGTTCCGGACAGGTTAACTATGGCTACACCTTC

v_gene: TRBV25-1
d_gene: -
len: 15
j_gene: TRBJ1-5
abundance: -
CDR3aa: CASSPQQGYNQPQHF
CDR3nt: TGTGCCAGCAGTCCCCAACAGGGATACAATCAGCCCCAGCATTTT

v_gene: TRBV19
d_gene: -
len: 14
j_gene: TRBJ1-1
abundance: -
CDR3aa: CASTRGEGGTEAFF
CDR3nt: TGTGCCAGTACCCGCGGGGAGGGGGGCACTGAAGCTTTCTTT

v_gene: TRBV6-5
d_gene: TRBD1
len: 15
j_gene: TRBJ1-1
abundance: few
CDR3aa: CASSYRGTGLTEAFF
CDR3nt: TGTGCCAGCAGTTACCGGGGGACAGGGCTGACTGAAGCTTTCTTT

v_gene: TRBV19
d_gene: TRBD1
len: 16
j_gene: TRBJ1-1
abundance: -
CDR3aa: CASSRDRRPKDTEAFF
CDR3nt: TGTGCCAGTAGTAGGGACAGACGCCCTAAAGATACTGAAGCTTTCTTT

v_gene: TRBV19
d_gene: TRBD1
len: 15
j_gene: TRBJ1-3
abundance: -
CDR3aa: CASSIRTGVGNTIYF
CDR3nt: TGTGCCAGTAGTATTCGGACAGGGGTTGGAAACACCATATATTTT

v_gene: TRBV27
d_gene: TRBD1
len: 15
j_gene: TRBJ1-5
abundance: -
CDR3aa: CASRRDRASNQPQHF
CDR3nt: TGTGCCAGCAGAAGAGACAGGGCTAGCAATCAGCCCCAGCATTTT

v_gene: TRBV19
d_gene: TRBD1
len: 15
j_gene: TRBJ1-4
abundance: -
CDR3aa: CASSYLTGPNEKLFF
CDR3nt: TGTGCCAGTAGTTACTTGACAGGGCCGAATGAAAAACTGTTTTTT

v_gene: TRBV5-1
d_gene: TRBD1
len: 14
j_gene: TRBJ1-4
abundance: -
CDR3aa: CASSPGTANEKLFF
CDR3nt: TGCGCCAGCAGCCCCGGGACAGCTAATGAAAAACTGTTTTTT

v_gene: TRBV19
d_gene: -
len: 13
j_gene: TRBJ1-5
abundance: -
CDR3aa: CASAPGGWQPQHF
CDR3nt: TGTGCCAGTGCTCCGGGGGGGTGGCAGCCCCAGCATTTT

v_gene: TRBV6-5
d_gene: -
len: 14
j_gene: TRBJ1-2
abundance: -
CDR3aa: CASSCPWAGCGYTF
CDR3nt: TGTGCCAGCAGTTGCCCTTGGGCAGGCTGTGGCTACACCTTC

v_gene: TRBV7-8
d_gene: TRBD1
len: 15
j_gene: TRBJ2-1
abundance: -
CDR3aa: CASSAQGVRDNEQFF
CDR3nt: TGTGCCAGCAGCGCACAGGGGGTTCGTGACAATGAGCAGTTCTTC

v_gene: TRBV14
d_gene: -
len: 14
j_gene: TRBJ1-2
abundance: -
CDR3aa: CASSQDVSFYGYTF
CDR3nt: TGTGCCAGCAGCCAAGATGTGAGCTTCTATGGCTACACCTTC

v_gene: TRBV5-1
d_gene: -
len: 18
j_gene: TRBJ2-2
abundance: -
CDR3aa: CASSSKLPGAGDTGELFF
CDR3nt: TGCGCCAGCAGCTCGAAATTGCCAGGGGCGGGTGACACCGGGGAGCTGTTTTTT

v_gene: TRBV7-8
d_gene: TRBD2
len: 16
j_gene: TRBJ2-2
abundance: -
CDR3aa: CASNTGTSVDTGELFF
CDR3nt: TGTGCCAGCAACACGGGGACTAGCGTTGACACCGGGGAGCTGTTTTTT

v_gene: TRBV27
d_gene: -
len: 14
j_gene: TRBJ1-1
abundance: -
CDR3aa: CASRGAAVNTEAFF
CDR3nt: TGTGCCAGCCGTGGGGCAGCCGTCAACACTGAAGCTTTCTTT

v_gene: TRBV29-1
d_gene: -
len: 12
j_gene: TRBJ1-1
abundance: -
CDR3aa: CSVRGATPEAFF
CDR3nt: TGCAGCGTACGTGGGGCTACGCCTGAAGCTTTCTTT

v_gene: TRBV6-5
d_gene: TRBD1
len: 14
j_gene: TRBJ2-4
abundance: -
CDR3aa: CASKQDRGINIQYF
CDR3nt: TGTGCCAGCAAGCAGGACAGGGGAATTAACATTCAGTACTTC

v_gene: TRBV10-2
d_gene: TRBD1
len: 16
j_gene: TRBJ1-2
abundance: once
CDR3aa: CASSWDRGKANYGYTF
CDR3nt: TGCGCCAGCAGCTGGGACAGGGGAAAAGCTAACTATGGCTACACCTTC

v_gene: TRBV24-1
d_gene: TRBD2
len: 15
j_gene: TRBJ2-1
abundance: -
CDR3aa: CATSEGGGFRDEQFF
CDR3nt: TGTGCCACCAGTGAGGGCGGGGGGTTCAGGGATGAGCAGTTCTTC

v_gene: TRBV6-4
d_gene: TRBD1
len: 16
j_gene: TRBJ2-7
abundance: -
CDR3aa: CASSDYNRGSSYEQYF
CDR3nt: TGTGCCAGCAGTGACTACAACAGGGGCTCCTCCTACGAGCAGTACTTC

v_gene: TRBV20-1
d_gene: -
len: 11
j_gene: TRBJ1-1
abundance: -
CDR3aa: CSARGGGGAFF
CDR3nt: TGCAGTGCCCGAGGGGGGGGCGGTGCTTTCTTT

v_gene: TRBV10-1
d_gene: TRBD2
len: 13
j_gene: TRBJ2-5
abundance: -
CDR3aa: CASSEGTRETQYF
CDR3nt: TGCGCCAGCAGTGAGGGGACTAGAGAGACCCAGTACTTC

v_gene: TRBV27
d_gene: TRBD1
len: 16
j_gene: TRBJ1-4
abundance: -
CDR3aa: CASSHGQGALGEKLFF
CDR3nt: TGTGCCAGCAGTCACGGACAGGGTGCGTTGGGGGAAAAACTGTTTTTT

v_gene: TRBV19
d_gene: -
len: 17
j_gene: TRBJ2-2
abundance: -
CDR3aa: CASSNRRLWRDTGELFF
CDR3nt: TGTGCCAGTAGTAATCGAAGGCTCTGGAGGGACACCGGGGAGCTGTTTTTT

v_gene: TRBV30
d_gene: -
len: 12
j_gene: TRBJ1-6
abundance: once
CDR3aa: CAWSNRNSPLHF
CDR3nt: TGTGCCTGGAGTAACAGAAATTCACCCCTCCACTTT

v_gene: TRBV6-5
d_gene: -
len: 14
j_gene: TRBJ2-3
abundance: -
CDR3aa: CASRTIPVPDTQYF
CDR3nt: TGTGCCAGCAGAACTATCCCAGTGCCAGATACGCAGTATTTT

v_gene: TRBV19
d_gene: -
len: 14
j_gene: TRBJ1-5
abundance: -
CDR3aa: CASREGGHNQPQHF
CDR3nt: TGTGCCAGTAGGGAAGGGGGTCACAATCAGCCCCAGCATTTT

v_gene: TRBV3-1/TRBV3-2
d_gene: -
len: 16
j_gene: TRBJ2-3
abundance: -
CDR3aa: CASSQELAQSTDTQYF
CDR3nt: TGTGCCAGCAGCCAAGAACTAGCACAAAGCACAGATACGCAGTATTTT

v_gene: TRBV9
d_gene: -
len: 15
j_gene: TRBJ2-4
abundance: -
CDR3aa: CASSVGPTPGNIQYF
CDR3nt: TGTGCCAGCAGCGTAGGTCCGACCCCGGGAAACATTCAGTACTTC

v_gene: TRBV6-5
d_gene: TRBD1
len: 14
j_gene: TRBJ1-2
abundance: -
CDR3aa: CASRAGQGNYGYTF
CDR3nt: TGTGCCAGCAGGGCGGGACAGGGAAACTATGGCTACACCTTC

v_gene: TRBV5-1
d_gene: -
len: 16
j_gene: TRBJ2-5
abundance: -
CDR3aa: CASSLDRQYISGTQYF
CDR3nt: TGCGCCAGCAGCTTGGATCGACAGTACATATCAGGGACCCAGTACTTC

v_gene: TRBV13
d_gene: TRBD1
len: 15
j_gene: TRBJ1-2
abundance: -
CDR3aa: CASSLGPGQGPGYTF
CDR3nt: TGTGCCAGCAGCTTAGGCCCGGGACAGGGGCCGGGCTACACCTTC

v_gene: TRBV5-6
d_gene: TRBD1
len: 15
j_gene: TRBJ1-2
abundance: -
CDR3aa: CASSLVSGGNYGYTF
CDR3nt: TGTGCCAGCAGCTTGGTGTCAGGGGGGAACTATGGCTACACCTTC

v_gene: TRBV6-5
d_gene: -
len: 13
j_gene: TRBJ2-2
abundance: -
CDR3aa: CASSNYRAGELFF
CDR3nt: TGTGCCAGCAGTAACTACAGGGCCGGGGAGCTGTTTTTT